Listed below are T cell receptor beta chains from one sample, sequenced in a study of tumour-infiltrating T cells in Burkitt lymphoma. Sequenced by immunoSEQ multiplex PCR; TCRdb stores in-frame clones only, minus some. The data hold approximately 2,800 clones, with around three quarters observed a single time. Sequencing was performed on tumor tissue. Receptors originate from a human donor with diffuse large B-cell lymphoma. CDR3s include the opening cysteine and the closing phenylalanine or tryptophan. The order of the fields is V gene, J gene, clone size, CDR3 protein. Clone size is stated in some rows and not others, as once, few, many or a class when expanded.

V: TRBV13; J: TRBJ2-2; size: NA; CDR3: CASSLGLTGELFF
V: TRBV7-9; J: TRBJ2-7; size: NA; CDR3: CASSPPMGPLYEQYF
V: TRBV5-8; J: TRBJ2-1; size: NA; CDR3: CASRRDEQFF
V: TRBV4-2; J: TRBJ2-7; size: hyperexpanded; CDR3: CATKGAADEQYF
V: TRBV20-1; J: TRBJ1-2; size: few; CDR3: CSAPQVDGYTF
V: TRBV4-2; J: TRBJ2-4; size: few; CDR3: CASSQEPAGTAKNIQYF
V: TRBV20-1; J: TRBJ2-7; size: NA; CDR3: CSARAPLEQYF
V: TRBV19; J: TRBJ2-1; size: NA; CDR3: CASSRTSGGALAYNEQFF
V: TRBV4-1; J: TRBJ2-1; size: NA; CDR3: CASSPSPPLAGDLSYNEQFF
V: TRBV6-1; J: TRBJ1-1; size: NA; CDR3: CAGGDPLNTEAFF
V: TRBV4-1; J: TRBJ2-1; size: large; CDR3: CASSQVLGRDRGFNEQFF
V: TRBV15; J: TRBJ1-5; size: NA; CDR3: CATSRQAYSNQPQHF
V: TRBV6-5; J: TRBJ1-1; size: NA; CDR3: CASSRQGEAFF
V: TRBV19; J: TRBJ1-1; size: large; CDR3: CASSIDPEGLNTEAFF
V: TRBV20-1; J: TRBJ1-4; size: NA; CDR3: CSANWGEKLFF
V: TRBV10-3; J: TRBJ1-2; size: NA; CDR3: CAINHSRDVYTF
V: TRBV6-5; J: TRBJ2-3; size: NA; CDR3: CASSYSFGGNTDTQYF
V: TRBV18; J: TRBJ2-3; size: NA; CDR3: CASSPSFTTGAGYTDTQYF
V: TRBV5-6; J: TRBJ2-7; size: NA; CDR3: CASSSSYEQYF
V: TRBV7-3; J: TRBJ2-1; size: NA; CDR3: CASTPAAQGPDEQFF
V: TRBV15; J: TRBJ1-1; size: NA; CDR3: CATSRDLPLHPGEAFF
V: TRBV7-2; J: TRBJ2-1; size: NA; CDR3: CASRSISDEQFF
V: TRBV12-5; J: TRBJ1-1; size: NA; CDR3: CASGPTPGTKAFF
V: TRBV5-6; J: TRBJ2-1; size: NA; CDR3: CASSLVLAGGWEQFF
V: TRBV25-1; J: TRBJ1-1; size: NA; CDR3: CASSENRGAMNTEAFF
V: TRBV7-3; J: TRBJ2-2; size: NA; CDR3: CASSLIHTGEPFF
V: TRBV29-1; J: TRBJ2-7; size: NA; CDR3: CSVEGGDGLSYEQYF
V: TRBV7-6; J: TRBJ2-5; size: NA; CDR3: CAVSREVRDLETQYF
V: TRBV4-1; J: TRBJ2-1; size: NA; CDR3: CASSQAGGSYNEQFF
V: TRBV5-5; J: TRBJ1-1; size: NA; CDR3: CASSLVQLNTEAFF
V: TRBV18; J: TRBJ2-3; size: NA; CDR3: CASSISGRHGGGDTQYF
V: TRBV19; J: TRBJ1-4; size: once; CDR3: CASGTTGANEKLFF
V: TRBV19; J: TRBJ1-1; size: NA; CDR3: CASSIPGHSRRAFF